The 8 T cell receptor beta chains presented below share a single source sample, sequenced in a study of blood T cell repertoires in COVID-19. Using immunoSEQ multiplex PCR, the repertoire was profiled, and TCRdb retains in-frame clones only, with some absent. The profile shows about 260,000 clones, 80% to 90% of them singletons. Input material: peripheral blood. These receptors all come from a man in his thirties or forties with active or convalescent COVID-19.

Details on this clone: One end of the junction fails to match germline, which may point to a read error. The chain combines TRBV13 with TRBJ1-2; D is undetermined. Germline lookup yields CDR1 PRHDT and CDR2 FYEKMQ (reference sequence). CDR3 length: 11 residues. The CDR3 coding sequence is TGTGCCAGCAGCTTCCAGACTCCCATCCTTTTC. This codes for CASSFQTPILF.

The V call is TRBV13, the J call TRBJ1-4; 7 bases align to TRBD1. The J segment lost 8 bases and the V segment lost 4 bases, leaving 7 bases of the junction unmatched. In germline, CDR1 is PRHDT, CDR2 FYEKMQ (reference sequence). The CDR3 is 14 residues long. The chain's CDR3 is CASSSPTGREKLFF. The CDR3 nucleotides read TGTGCCAGCAGCTCCCCGACAGGGAGAGAAAAACTGTTTTTT.

The V gene is TRBV6-5, the J gene TRBJ2-7; 12 bases map to TRBD2. The length of the CDR3 is 13 residues. The trim removed 6 bases at V and 9 bases at J, leaving 6 bases unmatched. The germline V gene has CDR1 MNHEY and CDR2 SVGAGI. CDR3 sequence reads: CASRAVTSGGQYF. CDR3 bases: TGTGCCAGCAGGGCCGTGACTAGCGGGGGGCAGTACTTC.

The chain recombines TRBV10-1 with TRBJ2-3; tentatively, D is TRBD2 (6 bases). CDR3 size: 14 residues. Per germline, CDR1 WNHNN and CDR2 SYGVQD (reference sequence). Trimming left V 6 bases short and J 2 bases short, with 12 bases between. CDR3: CASSRDSPTDTQYF. In DNA, the CDR3 is TGCGCCAGCAGCCGGGACTCACCCACAGATACGCAGTATTTT.

The chain links TRBV19 to TRBJ2-3, with D maybe TRBD2 (6 bases). There are 15 residues in the CDR3. The V end was cut by 5 bases, the J end by 0 bases, with 12 bases between. Germline CDR1 LNHDA, CDR2 SQIVND (reference sequence). This CDR3 is CASSLGDSSTDTQYF. CDR3 sequence (DNA): TGTGCCAGTAGTTTAGGGGACTCTAGCACAGATACGCAGTATTTT.

The chain carries TRBV9 and TRBJ2-1, with 8 bases aligning to TRBD2. The J segment lost 5 bases and the V segment lost 0 bases, leaving 4 bases of the junction unmatched. The CDR3 is 15 amino acids. The germline gives CDR1 SGDLS, CDR2 YYNGEE. The DNA of the CDR3 is TGTGCCAGCAGCGTAGGTGGGACTAGGGACAATGAGCAGTTCTTC. This translates into CASSVGGTRDNEQFF. Full variable domain (outside the CDR3, taken from reference TRBV9 and TRBJ2-1): DSGVTQTPKHLITATGQRVTLRCSPRSGDLSVYWYQQSLDQGLQFLIQYYNGEERAKGNILERFSAQQFPDLHSELNLSSLELGDSALYFCASSVGGTRDNEQFFGPGTRLTVL.

J is TRBJ1-2 and V is TRBV6-5; maybe TRBD1 (6 bases). Germline CDR1 MNHEY, CDR2 SVGAGI. Trimming shortened V by 2 bases and J by 7 bases, and 14 bases separated the two germline ends. The CDR3 is 14 amino acids. In DNA, the CDR3 is TGTGCCAGCAGTTACGTCCAGGGGCGAGGTGGCTACACCTTC. Translating it yields CASSYVQGRGGYTF.

The gene calls are TRBV2 and TRBJ1-6; the D gene is possibly TRBD1 (5 bases). CDR1 and CDR2 (germline): SNHLY, FYNNEI. The V gene lost 3 bases and the J gene lost 8 bases, with 14 bases spanning the gap. The CDR3 runs 15 residues. The CDR3 is CASSDGGLVDSPLHF. The CDR3 DNA follows: TGTGCCAGCAGTGATGGGGGACTCGTGGATTCACCCCTCCACTTT.